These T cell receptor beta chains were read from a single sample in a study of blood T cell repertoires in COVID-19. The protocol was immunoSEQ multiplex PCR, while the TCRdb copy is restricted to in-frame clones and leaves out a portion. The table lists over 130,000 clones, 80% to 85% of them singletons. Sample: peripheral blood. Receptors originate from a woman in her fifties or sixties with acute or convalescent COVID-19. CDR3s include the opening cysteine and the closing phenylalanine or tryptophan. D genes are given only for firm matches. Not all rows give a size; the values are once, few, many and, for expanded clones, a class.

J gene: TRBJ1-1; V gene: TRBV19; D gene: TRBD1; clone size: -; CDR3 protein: CASNGLGQLIEAFF; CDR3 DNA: TGTGCCAGTAATGGTTTGGGACAGCTAATTGAAGCTTTCTTT
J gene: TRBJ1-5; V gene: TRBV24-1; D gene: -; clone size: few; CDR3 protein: CATPIGGTSRGYSNQPQHF; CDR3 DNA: TGTGCCACCCCTATCGGAGGGACCTCGCGGGGCTATAGCAATCAGCCCCAGCATTTT
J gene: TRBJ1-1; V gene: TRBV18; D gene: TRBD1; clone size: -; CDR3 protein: CASSPLAGGGEAFF; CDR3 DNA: TGTGCCAGCTCACCGCTTGCAGGGGGAGGTGAAGCTTTCTTT
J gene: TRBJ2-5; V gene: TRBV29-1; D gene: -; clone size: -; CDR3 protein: CSVEDYRETSRETQYF; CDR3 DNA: TGCAGCGTTGAAGATTACAGGGAAACTAGTCGAGAGACCCAGTACTTC
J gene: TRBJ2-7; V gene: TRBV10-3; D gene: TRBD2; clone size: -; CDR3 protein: CAIRTTGGREQYF; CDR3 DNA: TGTGCCATCAGGACGACGGGGGGTCGGGAGCAGTACTTC
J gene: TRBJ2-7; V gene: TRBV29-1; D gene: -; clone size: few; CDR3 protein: CSVVRLGGYEQYF; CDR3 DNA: TGCAGCGTTGTGCGCCTAGGAGGTTACGAGCAGTACTTC
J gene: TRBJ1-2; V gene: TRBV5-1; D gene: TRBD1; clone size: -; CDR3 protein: CASSLEGDRTYYGYTF; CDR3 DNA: TGCGCCAGCAGCTTGGAGGGGGACAGAACTTATTATGGCTACACCTTC
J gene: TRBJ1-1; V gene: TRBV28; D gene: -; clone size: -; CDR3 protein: CASSFLARMNTEAFF; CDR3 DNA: TGTGCCAGCAGTTTTTTGGCGCGGATGAACACTGAAGCTTTCTTT
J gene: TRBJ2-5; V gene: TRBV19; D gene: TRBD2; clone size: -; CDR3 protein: CASSTRLTSGRGETQYF; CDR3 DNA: TGTGCCAGTAGTACGAGGCTTACTAGCGGGAGGGGGGAGACCCAGTACTTC
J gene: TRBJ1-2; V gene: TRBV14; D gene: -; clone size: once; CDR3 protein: CASSPNGRDNYGYTF; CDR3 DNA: TGTGCCAGCAGCCCTAATGGGAGGGACAACTATGGCTACACCTTC
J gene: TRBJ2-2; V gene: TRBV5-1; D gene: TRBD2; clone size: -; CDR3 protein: CASRKEASGRTGELFF; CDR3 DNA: TGCGCCAGCAGGAAGGAGGCTAGCGGGAGGACCGGGGAGCTGTTTTTT
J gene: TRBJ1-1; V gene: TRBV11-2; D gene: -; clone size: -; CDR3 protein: CASSNDLGGEAFF; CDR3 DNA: TGTGCCAGCAGTAATGACCTGGGAGGTGAAGCTTTCTTT
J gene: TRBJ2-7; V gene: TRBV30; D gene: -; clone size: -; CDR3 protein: CAWSGSRGSSYEQYF; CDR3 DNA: TGTGCCTGGAGTGGATCCAGGGGAAGCTCCTACGAGCAGTACTTC
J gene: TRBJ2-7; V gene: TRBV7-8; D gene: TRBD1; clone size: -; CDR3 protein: CASSGQGGYEQYF; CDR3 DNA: TGTGCCAGCAGCGGACAGGGTGGCTACGAGCAGTACTTC
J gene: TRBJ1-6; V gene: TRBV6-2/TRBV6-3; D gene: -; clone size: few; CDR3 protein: CASGWPGETSPLHF; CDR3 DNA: TGTGCCAGCGGTTGGCCAGGGGAAACCTCACCCCTCCACTTT
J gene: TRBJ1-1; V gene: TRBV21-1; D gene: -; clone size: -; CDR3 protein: CASSPKPQGQGGSEAFF; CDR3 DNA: TGTGCCAGCAGCCCGAAACCTCAGGGACAGGGTGGGTCTGAAGCTTTCTTT
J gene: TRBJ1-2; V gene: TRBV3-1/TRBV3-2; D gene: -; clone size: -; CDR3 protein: CASSQPWAGQKNYGYTF; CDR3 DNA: TGTGCCAGCAGCCAACCCTGGGCGGGCCAGAAAAACTATGGCTACACCTTC
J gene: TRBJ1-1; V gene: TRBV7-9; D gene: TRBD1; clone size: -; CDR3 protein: CASSLRRDRVEAFF; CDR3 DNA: TGTGCCAGCAGCTTAAGGAGAGACAGGGTTGAAGCTTTCTTT
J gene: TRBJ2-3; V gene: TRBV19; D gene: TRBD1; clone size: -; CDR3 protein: CASSRTGGTDTQYF; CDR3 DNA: TGTGCCAGTAGTAGGACAGGGGGAACAGATACGCAGTATTTT
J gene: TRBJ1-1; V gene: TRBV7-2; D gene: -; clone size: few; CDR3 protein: CASSNQVFQLNTEAFF; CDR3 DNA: TGTGCCAGCAGCAACCAGGTGTTTCAGCTGAACACTGAAGCTTTCTTT
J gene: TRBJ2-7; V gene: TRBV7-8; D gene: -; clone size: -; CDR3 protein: CASSPGDHEQYF; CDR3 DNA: TGTGCCAGCAGCCCGGGGGACCACGAGCAGTACTTC
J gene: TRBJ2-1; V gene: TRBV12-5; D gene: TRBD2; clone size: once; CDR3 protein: CASGRGLAGYNEQFF; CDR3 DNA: TGTGCTAGTGGTAGGGGACTAGCGGGATATAATGAGCAGTTCTTC
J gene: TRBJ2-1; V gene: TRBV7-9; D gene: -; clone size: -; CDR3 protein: CASSANLGLASSYNEQFF; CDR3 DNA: TGTGCCAGCAGCGCAAACTTGGGACTCGCCAGCTCCTACAATGAGCAGTTCTTC
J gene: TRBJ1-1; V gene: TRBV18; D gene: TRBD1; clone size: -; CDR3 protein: CVTGGLVTEAFF; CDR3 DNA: TGTGTGACAGGGGGCTTGGTCACTGAAGCTTTCTTT
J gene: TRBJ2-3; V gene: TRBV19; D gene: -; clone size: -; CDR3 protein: CASSTLDTQYF; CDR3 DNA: TGTGCCAGTAGTACTCTGGATACGCAGTATTTT